The subject of this entry is one TCR beta chain. There is no known antigen for this receptor. Per-base quality was not reported, and no clone a single base away is much larger than it. The CDR3 runs 13 amino acids, cysteine and phenylalanine included. Only the CDR3 DNA is retained, 39 bases long and in frame from the first base. After removal of 8 bases from V and 4 bases from J, the junction retains 5 bases not matched to a gene. Reading the germline V gene (reference sequence) gives CDR1 MNHEY and CDR2 SMNVEV. The immunoSEQ Assay, a bias-controlled multiplex PCR, was used to amplify TCRbeta CDR3 regions from genomic DNA. The original methods were these. Nucleated cell counts per sample were estimated from amplification of reference gene primers within the assay. To quantify the absolute abundance of each unique TCRbeta CDR3 rearrangement, sequence reads were collapsed and filtered. For each sample, productive Simpson clonality was calculated by taking the square root of Simpson's diversity index across productive rearrangements. This immuneACCESS table, as held by TCRdb, lists in-frame sequences with V and J called but not all clones. Of the missing ones, under half trace to an unresolved V gene in checked studies; the others have no known cause. V and J calls and clone size are given by that table; D and trimming were obtained from the DNA. The table for this sample lists a few hundred thousand clones; around 90% of them were counted only once. Together, the top ten hold over 9% of the sample.

The sample originates from a study of blood T cell repertoires in COVID-19 (TCRdb year 2020). With respect to the entire study: Samples from collaborators originated in the United States, Italy and Spain and spanned both the acute and convalescent phases of COVID-19. The prospective study material was composed of cDNA or gDNA derived from T cells, B-cell-depleted T cells, or PBMCs. Subjects who had been exposed to COVID-19, were actively infected with it, or had recovered from it provided the deeply sampled blood TCRbeta repertoires that made up the dataset. The repertoires were made available in a free public database intended to serve as a resource for research on the immune response to SARS-CoV-2. Samples were obtained from the ongoing ImmuneRACE study (first 160 participants) and from 1,200 or so subjects provided by 6 global collaborators. Sample metadata almost always included a de-identified subject ID, COVID-19 status, age in years and sex. Where HLA class I and class II types were available, the types were taken from metadata supplied by the sample provider, not from assay-based typing. What the research found in general, with its limitations: The amount of clinical and demographic metadata varied by source and participant and was provided uncurated.

Enrolling through a virtual design, the prospective study's participants ranged in age from roughly 18 to 89 years and lived across around 25 United States geographic areas. In the prospective study, cohorts were assigned on the basis of participant-reported clinical history obtained from a screening survey and a study questionnaire. Mobile phlebotomists in the prospective study collected whole blood, serum and a nasopharyngeal or oropharyngeal swab from every participant. Participants in the prospective study had the option to provide additional blood draws and questionnaires over a roughly two-month period. Prospective study blood samples were shipped either frozen or at room temperature before DNA extraction.

Sequencing was performed on PBMCs or T cells enriched from blood (not recorded which). This clonotype was obtained from a man in his late teens or twenties with acute COVID-19. The rearranged chain carries TRBV27 and TRBJ1-1; TRBD1 lines up with 9 middle nucleotides. In nucleotide form, the sequence is TGTGCCAGCCGAGGACAGGGGAGCACTGAAGCTTTCTTT. Translated, this gives CASRGQGSTEAFF.